This TCR beta chain was retrieved from a study of post-analysis software for immune sequencing data. Study-wide points: The study found significantly lower normalized Chao1 diversity in multiple sclerosis patients than in controls. Included in a set of roughly five TRBV segments more frequent in patients than controls were TRBV5-6, TRBV5-1 and TRBV20-1.

TCR beta libraries were prepared from cDNA with unique molecular identifiers. TCRdb re-called the PCR reads with MiXCR, one entry per CDR3 protein. This table has roughly 580,000 distinct CDR3 sequences, roughly 46% appearing once. The CDR3 spans 15 residues. V was trimmed by 4 bases and J by 0 bases, leaving 12 bases between them. From germline, CDR1 is MDHEN and CDR2 SYDVKM. Concerning this clonotype itself: The antigen is undetermined.

The chain links TRBV28 to TRBJ1-1; D possibly corresponds to TRBD1 (5 bases). The sequencing input was blood. This TCR was recovered from a girl aged 10-17 years with multiple sclerosis. CDR3 region: CASSYNDRLNTEAFF. The CDR3 DNA reads TGTGCCAGCAGTTATAACGACAGACTGAACACTGAAGCTTTCTTT.